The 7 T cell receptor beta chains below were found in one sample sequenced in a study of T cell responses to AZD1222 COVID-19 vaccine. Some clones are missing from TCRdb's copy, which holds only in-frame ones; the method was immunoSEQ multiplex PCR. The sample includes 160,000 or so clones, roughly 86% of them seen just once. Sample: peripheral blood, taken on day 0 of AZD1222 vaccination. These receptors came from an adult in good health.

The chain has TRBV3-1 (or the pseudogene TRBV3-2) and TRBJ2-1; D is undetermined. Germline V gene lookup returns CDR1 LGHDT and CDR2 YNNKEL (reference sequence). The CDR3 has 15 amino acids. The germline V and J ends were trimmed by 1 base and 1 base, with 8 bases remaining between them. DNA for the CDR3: TGTGCCAGCAGCCAAGGAGCACTTTCCTACAATGAGCAGTTCTTC. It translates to CASSQGALSYNEQFF.

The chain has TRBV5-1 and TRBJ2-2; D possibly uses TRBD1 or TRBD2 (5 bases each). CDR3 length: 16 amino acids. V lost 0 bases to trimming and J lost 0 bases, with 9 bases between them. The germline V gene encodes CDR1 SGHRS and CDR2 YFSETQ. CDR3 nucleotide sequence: TGCGCCAGCAGCTTGGCGGGGACGGCGAACACCGGGGAGCTGTTTTTT. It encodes CASSLAGTANTGELFF.

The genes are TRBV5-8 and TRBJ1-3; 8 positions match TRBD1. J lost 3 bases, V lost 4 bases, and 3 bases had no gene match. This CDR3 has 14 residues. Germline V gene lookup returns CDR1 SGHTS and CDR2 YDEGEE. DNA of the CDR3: TGTGCCAGCAGCCCCGGACAGGGTGGAAACACCATATATTTT. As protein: CASSPGQGGNTIYF.

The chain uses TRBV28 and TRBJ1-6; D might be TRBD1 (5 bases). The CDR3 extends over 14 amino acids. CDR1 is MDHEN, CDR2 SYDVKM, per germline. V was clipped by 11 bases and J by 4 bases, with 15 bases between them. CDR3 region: CASVSDMYNSPLHF. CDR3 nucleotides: TGTGCCTCAGTTTCGGACATGTATAATTCACCCCTCCACTTT.

The CDR3 region is CASIARGFGNTIYF. The CDR3 DNA reads as TGTGCCAGCATCGCGAGAGGGTTTGGAAACACCATATATTTT. This chain uses TRBV28 with TRBJ1-3; D unresolved. CDR3 length equals 14 residues. Germline V gene data show CDR1 as MDHEN and CDR2 as SYDVKM. V was cut by 7 bases and J by 3 bases, with 13 bases left in between. The variable domain in full, with the rest retrieved from reference TRBV28 and TRBJ1-3, is DVKVTQSSRYLVKRTGEKVFLECVQDMDHENMFWYRQDPGLGLRLIYFSYDVKMKEKGDIPEGYSVSREKKERFSLILESASTNQTSMYLCASIARGFGNTIYFGEGSWLTVV.

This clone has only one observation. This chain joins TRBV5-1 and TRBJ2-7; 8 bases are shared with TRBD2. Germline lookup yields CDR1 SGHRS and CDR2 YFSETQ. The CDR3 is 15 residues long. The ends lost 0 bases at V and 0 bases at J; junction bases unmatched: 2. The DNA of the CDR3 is TGCGCCAGCAGCTTGGGAGGGACTAGCTCCTACGAGCAGTACTTC. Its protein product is CASSLGGTSSYEQYF.

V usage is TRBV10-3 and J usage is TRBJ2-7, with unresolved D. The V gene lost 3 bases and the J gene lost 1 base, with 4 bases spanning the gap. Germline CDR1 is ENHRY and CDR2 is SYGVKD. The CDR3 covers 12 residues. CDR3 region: CAISDISYEQYF. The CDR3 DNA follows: TGTGCCATCAGTGACATTTCCTACGAGCAGTACTTC.